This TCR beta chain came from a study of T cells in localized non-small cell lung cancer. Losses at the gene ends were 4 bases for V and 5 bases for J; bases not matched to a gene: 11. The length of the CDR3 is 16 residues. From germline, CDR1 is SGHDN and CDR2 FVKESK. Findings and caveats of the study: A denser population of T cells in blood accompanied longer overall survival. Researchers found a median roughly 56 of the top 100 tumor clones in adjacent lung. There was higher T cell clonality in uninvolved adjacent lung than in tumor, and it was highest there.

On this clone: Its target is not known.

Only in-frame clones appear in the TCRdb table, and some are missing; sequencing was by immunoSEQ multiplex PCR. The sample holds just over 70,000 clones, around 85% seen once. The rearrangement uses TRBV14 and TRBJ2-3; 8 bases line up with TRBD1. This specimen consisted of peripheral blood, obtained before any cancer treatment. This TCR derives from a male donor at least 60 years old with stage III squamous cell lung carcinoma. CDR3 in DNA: TGTGCCAGCAGCCTAGACTTGGGCAGGGGGCGAGATACGCAGTATTTT. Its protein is CASSLDLGRGRDTQYF.